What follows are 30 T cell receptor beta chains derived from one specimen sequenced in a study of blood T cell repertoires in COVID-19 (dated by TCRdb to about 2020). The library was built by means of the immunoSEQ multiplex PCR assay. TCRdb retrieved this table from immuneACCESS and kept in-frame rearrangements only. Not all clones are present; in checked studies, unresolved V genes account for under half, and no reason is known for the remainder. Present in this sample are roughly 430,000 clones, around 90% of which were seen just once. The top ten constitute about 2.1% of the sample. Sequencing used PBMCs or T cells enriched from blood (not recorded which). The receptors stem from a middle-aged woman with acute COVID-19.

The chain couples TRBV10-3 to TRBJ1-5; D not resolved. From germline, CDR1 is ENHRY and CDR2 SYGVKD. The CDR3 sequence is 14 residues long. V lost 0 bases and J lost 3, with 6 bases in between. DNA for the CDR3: TGTGCCATCAGTGAGTCCGGGGACAATCAGCCCCAGCATTTT. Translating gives CAISESGDNQPQHF.

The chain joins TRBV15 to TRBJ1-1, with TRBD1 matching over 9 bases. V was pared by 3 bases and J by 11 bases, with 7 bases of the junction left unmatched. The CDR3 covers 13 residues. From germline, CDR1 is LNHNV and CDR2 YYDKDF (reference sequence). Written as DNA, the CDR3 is TGTGCCACCAGCAGGGACAGGGGCTTGGTCGCTTTCTTT. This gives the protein CATSRDRGLVAFF. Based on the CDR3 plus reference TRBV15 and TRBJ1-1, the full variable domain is DAMVIQNPRYQVTQFGKPVTLSCSQTLNHNVMYWYQQKSSQAPKLLFHYYDKDFNNEADTPDNFQSRRPNTSFCFLDIRSPGLGDTAMYLCATSRDRGLVAFFGQGTRLTVV.

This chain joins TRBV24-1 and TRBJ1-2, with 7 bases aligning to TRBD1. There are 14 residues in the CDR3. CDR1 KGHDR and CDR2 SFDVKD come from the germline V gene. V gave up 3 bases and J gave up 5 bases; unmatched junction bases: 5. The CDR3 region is CATSDGDSLYGYTF. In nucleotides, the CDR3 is TGTGCCACCAGTGATGGGGACAGCCTTTATGGCTACACCTTC.

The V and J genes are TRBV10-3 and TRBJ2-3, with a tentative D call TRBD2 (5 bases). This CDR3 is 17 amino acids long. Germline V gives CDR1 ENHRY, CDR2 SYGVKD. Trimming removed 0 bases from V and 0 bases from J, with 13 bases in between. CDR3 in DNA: TGTGCCATCAGTGAGTCGAGTCGGACTTATAGCACAGATACGCAGTATTTT. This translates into CAISESSRTYSTDTQYF.

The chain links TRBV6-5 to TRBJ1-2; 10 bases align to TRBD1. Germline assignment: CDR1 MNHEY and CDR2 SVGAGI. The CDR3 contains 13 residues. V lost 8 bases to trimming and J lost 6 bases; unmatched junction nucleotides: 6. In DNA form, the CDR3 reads TGTGCCAGCCTGCCGGGACAGGGGAATGGCTACACCTTC. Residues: CASLPGQGNGYTF.

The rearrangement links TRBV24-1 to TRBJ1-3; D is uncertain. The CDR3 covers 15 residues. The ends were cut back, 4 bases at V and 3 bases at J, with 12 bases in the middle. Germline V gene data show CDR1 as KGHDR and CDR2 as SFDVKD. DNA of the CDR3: TGTGCCACCAGTGAAGGTCGGGGTGGTGGAAACACCATATATTTT. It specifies CATSEGRGGGNTIYF.

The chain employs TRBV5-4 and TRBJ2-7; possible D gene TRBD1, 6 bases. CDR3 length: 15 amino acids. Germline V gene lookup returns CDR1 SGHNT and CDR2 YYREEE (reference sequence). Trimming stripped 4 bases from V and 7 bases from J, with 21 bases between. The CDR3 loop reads CASSPIPASGHEQYF. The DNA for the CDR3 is TGTGCCAGCAGCCCCATTCCTGCCTCGGGACATGAGCAGTACTTC.

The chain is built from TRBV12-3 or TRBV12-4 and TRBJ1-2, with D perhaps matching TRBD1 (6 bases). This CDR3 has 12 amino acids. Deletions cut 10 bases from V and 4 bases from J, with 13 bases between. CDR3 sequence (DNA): TGTGCCACCATGACAGGAATCTATGGCTACACCTTC. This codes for CATMTGIYGYTF.

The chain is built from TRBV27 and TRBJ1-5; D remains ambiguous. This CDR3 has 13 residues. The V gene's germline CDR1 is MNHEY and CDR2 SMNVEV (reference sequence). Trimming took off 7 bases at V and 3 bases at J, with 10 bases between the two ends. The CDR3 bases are TGTGCCAGCACGAAGAGTCTCAATCAGCCCCAGCATTTT. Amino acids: CASTKSLNQPQHF.

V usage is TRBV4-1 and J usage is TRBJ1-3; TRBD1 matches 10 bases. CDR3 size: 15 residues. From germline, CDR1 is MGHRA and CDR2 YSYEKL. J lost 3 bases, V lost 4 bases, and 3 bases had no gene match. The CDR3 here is CASSPGTGVGNTIYF. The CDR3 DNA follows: TGCGCCAGCAGCCCCGGGACAGGGGTTGGAAACACCATATATTTT.

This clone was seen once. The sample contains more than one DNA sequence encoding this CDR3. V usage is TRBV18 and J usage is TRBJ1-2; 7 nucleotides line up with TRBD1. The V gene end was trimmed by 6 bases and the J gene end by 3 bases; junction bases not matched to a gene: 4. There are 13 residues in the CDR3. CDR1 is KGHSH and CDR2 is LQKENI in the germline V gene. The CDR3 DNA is TGTGCCAGCTCCCCAGACAGGGACTATGGCTACACCTTC. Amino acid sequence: CASSPDRDYGYTF.

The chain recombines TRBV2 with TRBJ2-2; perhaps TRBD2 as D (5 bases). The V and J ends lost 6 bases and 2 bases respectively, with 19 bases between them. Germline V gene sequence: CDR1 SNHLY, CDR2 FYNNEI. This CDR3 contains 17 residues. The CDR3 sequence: CASSRTVRTFNTGELFF. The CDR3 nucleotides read TGTGCCAGCAGCCGGACGGTGCGGACTTTTAACACCGGGGAGCTGTTTTTT.

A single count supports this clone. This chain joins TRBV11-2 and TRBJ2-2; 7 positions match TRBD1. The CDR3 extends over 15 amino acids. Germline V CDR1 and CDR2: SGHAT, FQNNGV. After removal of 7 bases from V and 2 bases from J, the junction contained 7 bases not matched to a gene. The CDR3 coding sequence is TGTGCCAGCATGCGTGGGACAGACAACACCGGGGAGCTGTTTTTT. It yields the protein CASMRGTDNTGELFF. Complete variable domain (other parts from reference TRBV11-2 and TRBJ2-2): EAGVAQSPRYKIIEKRQSVAFWCNPISGHATLYWYQQILGQGPKLLIQFQNNGVVDDSQLPKDRFSAERLKGVDSTLKIQPAKLEDSAVYLCASMRGTDNTGELFFGEGSRLTVL.

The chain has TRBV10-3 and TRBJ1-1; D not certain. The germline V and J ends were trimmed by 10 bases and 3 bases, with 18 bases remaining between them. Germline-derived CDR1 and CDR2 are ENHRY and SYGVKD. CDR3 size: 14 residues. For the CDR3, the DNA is TGTGCCACGCTAGCTTTCCAGTCCCACACTGAAGCTTTCTTT. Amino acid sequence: CATLAFQSHTEAFF.

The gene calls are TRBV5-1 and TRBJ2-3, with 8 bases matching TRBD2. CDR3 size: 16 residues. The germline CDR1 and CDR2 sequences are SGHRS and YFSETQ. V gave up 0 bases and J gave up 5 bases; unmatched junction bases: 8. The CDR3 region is CASSLDGSGIEDTQYF. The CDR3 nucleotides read TGCGCCAGCAGCTTGGATGGTAGCGGGATCGAAGATACGCAGTATTTT.

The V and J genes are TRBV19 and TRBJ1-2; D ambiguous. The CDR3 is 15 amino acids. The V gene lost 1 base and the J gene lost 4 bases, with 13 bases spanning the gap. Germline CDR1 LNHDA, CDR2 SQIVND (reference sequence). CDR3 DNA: TGTGCCAGTAGTATAGCTACAGACCTAGCCTATGGCTACACCTTC. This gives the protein CASSIATDLAYGYTF.

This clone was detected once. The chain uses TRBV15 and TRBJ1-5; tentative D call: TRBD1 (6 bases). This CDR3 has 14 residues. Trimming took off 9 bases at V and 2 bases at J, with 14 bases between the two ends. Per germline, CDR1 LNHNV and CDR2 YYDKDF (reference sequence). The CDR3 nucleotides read TGTGCCACTAGATACAGGGTAGGCAATCAGCCCCAGCATTTT. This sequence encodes CATRYRVGNQPQHF.

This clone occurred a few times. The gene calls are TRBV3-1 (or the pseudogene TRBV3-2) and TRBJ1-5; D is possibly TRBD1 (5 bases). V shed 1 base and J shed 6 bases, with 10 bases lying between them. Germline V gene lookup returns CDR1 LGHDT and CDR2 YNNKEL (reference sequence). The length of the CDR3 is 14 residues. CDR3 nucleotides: TGTGCCAGCAGCCAAGGCAGGGATGGTCAGCCCCAGCATTTT. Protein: CASSQGRDGQPQHF.

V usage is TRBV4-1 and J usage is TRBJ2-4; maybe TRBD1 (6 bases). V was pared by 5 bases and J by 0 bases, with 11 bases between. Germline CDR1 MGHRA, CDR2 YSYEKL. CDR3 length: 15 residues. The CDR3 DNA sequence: TGCGCCAGCAGCGACCACAGGGCAGCCAAAAACATTCAGTACTTC. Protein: CASSDHRAAKNIQYF.

CDR3 DNA sequence: TGTGCCAGCAGCTTGCTTGTTCCGAATGAAAAACTGTTTTTT. This gives the protein CASSLLVPNEKLFF. The rearrangement links TRBV5-6 to TRBJ1-4; no clear D gene. In germline, CDR1 is SGHDT, CDR2 YYEEEE. Trimming took off 1 base at V and 5 bases at J, with 9 bases between the two ends. CDR3 length: 14 residues.

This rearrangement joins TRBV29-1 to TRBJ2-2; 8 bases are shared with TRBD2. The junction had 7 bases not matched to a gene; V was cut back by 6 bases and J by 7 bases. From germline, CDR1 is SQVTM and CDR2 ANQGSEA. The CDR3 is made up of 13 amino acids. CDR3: CSVRSGAGGELFF. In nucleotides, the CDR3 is TGCAGCGTCCGTAGCGGGGCCGGCGGGGAGCTGTTTTTT.

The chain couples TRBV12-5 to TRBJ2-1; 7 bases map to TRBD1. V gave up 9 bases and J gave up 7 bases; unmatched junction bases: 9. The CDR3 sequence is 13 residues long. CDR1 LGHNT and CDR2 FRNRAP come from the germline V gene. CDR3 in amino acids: CASRGGPVNEQFF. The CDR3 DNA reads TGTGCTAGCCGAGGGGGCCCGGTGAATGAGCAGTTCTTC.

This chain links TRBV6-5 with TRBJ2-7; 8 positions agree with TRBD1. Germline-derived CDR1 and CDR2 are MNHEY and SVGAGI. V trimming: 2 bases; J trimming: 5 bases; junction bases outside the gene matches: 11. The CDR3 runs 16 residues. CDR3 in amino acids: CASSYGAGGQGDEQYF. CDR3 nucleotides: TGTGCCAGCAGTTACGGCGCCGGTGGACAGGGAGACGAGCAGTACTTC.

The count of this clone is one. The CDR3 region is CASSPETGGETQYF. In DNA form, the CDR3 reads TGCGCCAGCAGCCCCGAGACAGGGGGAGAGACCCAGTACTTC. The chain employs TRBV5-1 and TRBJ2-5, with 9 nucleotides matching TRBD1. The length of the CDR3 is 14 residues. Losses at the gene ends were 4 bases for V and 4 bases for J; bases not matched to a gene: 5. From germline, CDR1 is SGHRS and CDR2 YFSETQ.

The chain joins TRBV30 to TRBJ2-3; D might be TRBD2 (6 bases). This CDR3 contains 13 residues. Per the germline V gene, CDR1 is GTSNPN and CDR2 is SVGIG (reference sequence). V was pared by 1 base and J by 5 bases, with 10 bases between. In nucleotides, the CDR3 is TGTGCCTGGAGTGACCGGGGGATAGATACGCAGTATTTT. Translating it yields CAWSDRGIDTQYF. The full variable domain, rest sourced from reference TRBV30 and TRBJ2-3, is SQTIHQWPATLVQPVGSPLSLECTVEGTSNPNLYWYRQAAGRGLQLLFYSVGIGQISSEVPQNLSASRPQDRQFILSSKKLLLSDSGFYLCAWSDRGIDTQYFGPGTRLTVL.

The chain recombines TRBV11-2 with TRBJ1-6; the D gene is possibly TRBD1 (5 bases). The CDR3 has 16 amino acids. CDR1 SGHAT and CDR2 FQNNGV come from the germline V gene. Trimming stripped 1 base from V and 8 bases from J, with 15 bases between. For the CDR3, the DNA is TGTGCCAGCAGCTTAGGGGCCAGGGCCCGATATTCACCCCTCCACTTT. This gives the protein CASSLGARARYSPLHF.

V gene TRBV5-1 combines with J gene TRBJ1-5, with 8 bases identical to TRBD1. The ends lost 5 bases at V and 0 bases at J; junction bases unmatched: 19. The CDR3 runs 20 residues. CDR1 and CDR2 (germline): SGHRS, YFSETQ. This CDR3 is CASSPTGAAPVGDSNQPQHF. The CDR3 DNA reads TGCGCCAGCAGTCCGACAGGGGCCGCCCCCGTGGGCGATAGCAATCAGCCCCAGCATTTT.

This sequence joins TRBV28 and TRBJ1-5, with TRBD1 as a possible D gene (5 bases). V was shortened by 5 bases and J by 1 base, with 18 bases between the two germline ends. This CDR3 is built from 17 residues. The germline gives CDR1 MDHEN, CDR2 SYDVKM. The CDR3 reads CASSPYLGAQSNQPQHF. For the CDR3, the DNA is TGTGCCAGCAGTCCGTACCTAGGGGCCCAAAGCAATCAGCCCCAGCATTTT.

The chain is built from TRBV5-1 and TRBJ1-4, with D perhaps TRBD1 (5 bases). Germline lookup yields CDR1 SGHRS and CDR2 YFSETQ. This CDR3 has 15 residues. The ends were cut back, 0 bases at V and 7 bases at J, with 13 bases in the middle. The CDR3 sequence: CASSLVGGSSEKLFF. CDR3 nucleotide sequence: TGCGCCAGCAGCTTGGTCGGGGGTTCTAGTGAAAAACTGTTTTTT.

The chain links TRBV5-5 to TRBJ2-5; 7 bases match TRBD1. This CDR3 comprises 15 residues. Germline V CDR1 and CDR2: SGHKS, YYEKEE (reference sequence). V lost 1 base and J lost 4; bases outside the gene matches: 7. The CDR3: CASSLRRQGSETQYF. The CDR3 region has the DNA TGTGCCAGCAGCTTGAGGAGACAGGGTTCAGAGACCCAGTACTTC. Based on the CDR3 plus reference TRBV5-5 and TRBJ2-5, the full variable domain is DAGVTQSPTHLIKTRGQQVTLRCSPISGHKSVSWYQQVLGQGPQFIFQYYEKEERGRGNFPDRFSARQFPNYSSELNVNALLLGDSALYLCASSLRRQGSETQYFGPGTRLLVL.